This T cell receptor (beta chain) stems from a study of T-cell reconstitution after alpha-beta-depleted transplantation in children. Study-wide findings and caveats: Newly produced T cells mostly accounted for T-cell counts and diversity one year post-transplant. Reported findings indicate that, about two months after transplant, alpha-beta T cells came from several hundred expanded clones, which were derived from non-depleted graft cells.

Preparing the TCRbeta library involved the use of unique molecular identifiers. In TCRdb, the PCR reads were re-called with MiXCR into one record per CDR3 protein. The sample lists about 640,000 distinct CDR3 sequences, about an eighth occurring once. This CDR3 has 14 amino acids. Germline values: CDR1 SQVTM, CDR2 ANQGSEA. The V gene lost 0 bases and the J gene lost 5 bases, with 13 bases spanning the gap. Regarding this clonotype: Its antigen is still unknown.

The sample in question was PBMCs, mostly from graft donor cells, obtained 360 days after TCRalphabeta/CD19-depleted stem cell transplant. This receptor was taken from a male patient aged 10 to 17 who had a stem cell transplant for acute myeloid leukemia, so the T cells may come from the graft donor. V and J are TRBV29-1 and TRBJ2-5; D is uncertain. CDR3 protein: CSVEDAGTGETQYF. CDR3 nucleotides: TGCAGCGTTGAAGATGCAGGCACCGGGGAGACCCAGTACTTC.